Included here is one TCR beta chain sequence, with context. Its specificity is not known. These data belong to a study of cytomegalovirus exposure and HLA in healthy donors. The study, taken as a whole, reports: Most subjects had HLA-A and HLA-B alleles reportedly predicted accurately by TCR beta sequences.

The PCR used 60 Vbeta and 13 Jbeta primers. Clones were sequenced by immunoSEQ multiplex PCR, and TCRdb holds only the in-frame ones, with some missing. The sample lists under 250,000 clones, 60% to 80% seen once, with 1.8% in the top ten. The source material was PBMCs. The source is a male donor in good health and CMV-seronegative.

CDR3 bases: TGTGCCAGCAGCCACCCCGGACAGGCGTACAATGAGCAGTTCTTC. As protein: CASSHPGQAYNEQFF. The rearrangement links TRBV7-9 to TRBJ2-1, with 7 bases fitting TRBD1. V lost 5 bases and J lost 4; bases outside the gene matches: 8. In germline, CDR1 is SEHNR, CDR2 FQNEAQ (reference sequence). The CDR3 consists of 15 residues. Full variable domain (missing parts from reference TRBV7-9 and TRBJ2-1): DTGVSQNPRHKITKRGQNVTFRCDPISEHNRLYWYRQTLGQGPEFLTYFQNEAQLEKSRLLSDRFSAERPKGSFSTLEIQRTEQGDSAMYLCASSHPGQAYNEQFFGPGTRLTVL.